A single sample is the source of the 29 T cell receptor beta chains below, sequenced in a study of vaccination effects on CD4 cells after COVID-19. Following culture for around 10 days, CD4+ T cells were isolated. Sequencing was performed with immunoSEQ multiplex PCR; in TCRdb, only in-frame clones are kept and a portion is missing. The table shows around 30,000 clones, with roughly two thirds occurring only once. Their antigen targets remain unknown. The sample was CD4+ T cells from PBMCs cultured without peptide, taken before COVID-19 vaccination. The receptors were gathered from a human donor who received a COVID-19 vaccine.

The chain is built from TRBV5-1 and TRBJ1-2, with a tentative D call TRBD1 (6 bases). Trimming shortened V by 4 bases and J by 6 bases, and 19 bases separated the two germline ends. CDR3 length equals 15 residues. The germline gives CDR1 SGHRS, CDR2 YFSETQ. This CDR3 reads CASSAQGSGVDGYTF. The CDR3 nucleotides are TGCGCCAGCAGCGCCCAGGGGTCGGGGGTGGATGGCTACACCTTC.

The chain uses TRBV7-8 and TRBJ1-4; maybe TRBD1 (5 bases). V lost 6 bases, J lost 7 bases, and 15 bases lay in between. Looked up from germline, CDR1 is SGHVS and CDR2 is FQNEAQ. The CDR3 runs to 14 residues. CDR3 sequence reads: CASSIIRGAEKLFF. CDR3 sequence (DNA): TGTGCCAGCAGTATAATAAGGGGTGCTGAAAAACTGTTTTTT.

A few counts support this clone. V is TRBV6-5 and J is TRBJ2-3; TRBD2 is a possible D gene (7 bases). Germline CDR1 reads MNHEY; CDR2 reads SVGAGI. The CDR3 is 15 amino acids. V lost 6 bases, J lost 3 bases, and 16 bases lay in between. The CDR3 protein is CASRVGGGRTDTQYF. The CDR3 nucleotides are TGTGCCAGCAGGGTCGGCGGGGGCAGAACAGATACGCAGTATTTT.

This clone is a singleton in its sample. The chain carries TRBV10-3 and TRBJ2-5; 11 bases agree with TRBD2. Germline trimming cut 6 bases from V and 1 base from J; bases unmatched to any gene: 7. Germline CDR1 reads ENHRY; CDR2 reads SYGVKD. This CDR3 has 16 amino acids. The DNA of the CDR3 is TGTGCCATCAGCAAGACTAGCGGGACAATCCAAGAGACCCAGTACTTC. Translating it yields CAISKTSGTIQETQYF.

This rearrangement joins TRBV12-5 to TRBJ2-7; TRBD1 agrees at 7 bases. The germline V gene has CDR1 LGHNT and CDR2 FRNRAP. The CDR3 contains 19 residues. Unmatched junction bases numbered 17, after V lost 0 bases and J lost 3 bases. The chain's CDR3 is CASGLVQFVEPGQHYEQYF. The CDR3 DNA follows: TGTGCTAGTGGTTTGGTACAATTCGTCGAACCGGGACAGCACTACGAGCAGTACTTC. Using reference TRBV12-5 and TRBJ2-7 for the parts outside the CDR3, the full variable domain is DARVTQTPRHKVTEMGQEVTMRCQPILGHNTVFWYRQTMMQGLELLAYFRNRAPLDDSGMPKDRFSAEMPDATLATLKIQPSEPRDSAVYFCASGLVQFVEPGQHYEQYFGPGTRLTVT.

The chain carries TRBV12-3 or TRBV12-4 and TRBJ2-1; D ambiguous. The V end lost 6 bases, the J end lost 4 bases, and 10 bases lay between the germline ends. The CDR3 is made up of 13 amino acids. The CDR3 DNA follows: TGTGCCAGCAGACGAGACGGTTACAATGAGCAGTTCTTC. Translating it yields CASRRDGYNEQFF.

This sequence joins TRBV3-1 (or the pseudogene TRBV3-2) and TRBJ2-5; D uncertain. CDR1 LGHDT and CDR2 YNNKEL come from the germline V gene (reference sequence). The ends were cut back, 4 bases at V and 3 bases at J, with 18 bases in the middle. The CDR3 has 16 residues. The CDR3 is CASSPIGRLGEETQYF. CDR3 in DNA: TGTGCCAGCAGCCCTATCGGGCGTCTTGGGGAAGAGACCCAGTACTTC.

Only one count was recorded for this clone. The chain has TRBV24-1 and TRBJ2-3; D is perhaps TRBD1 (6 bases). The CDR3 is 14 residues long. V lost 4 bases, J lost 3 bases, and 10 bases lay in between. The germline gives CDR1 KGHDR, CDR2 SFDVKD. This CDR3 reads CATSEYTGTDTQYF. DNA for the CDR3: TGTGCCACCAGTGAATATACAGGGACAGATACGCAGTATTTT.

This clone was recorded once. This chain uses TRBV18 with TRBJ2-6; 8 bases match TRBD1. V lost 1 base, J lost 2 bases, and 7 bases stayed unmatched. The CDR3 length is 18 residues. CDR1 is KGHSH and CDR2 is LQKENI in the germline V gene. The CDR3 DNA reads as TGTGCCAGCTCACCACGCGGACAGGGTTTTGCTGGGGCCAACGTCCTGACTTTC. Residues: CASSPRGQGFAGANVLTF.

Details on this clone: One end of the junction does not line up with germline, which may come from a read error. The gene calls are TRBV3-1 (or the pseudogene TRBV3-2) and TRBJ1-1; 9 nucleotides align to TRBD1. Germline V gene data show CDR1 as LGHDT and CDR2 as YNNKEL (reference sequence). The CDR3 runs to 11 residues. CDR3 DNA sequence: TGTGCCAGCAGCCAAGGGGACAGGGTTCTCTTT. Translation gives CASSQGDRVLF.

This clone showed up just a few times. The V and J genes are TRBV6-4 and TRBJ2-1; possibly TRBD2 for D (5 bases). V lost 0 bases, J lost 8 bases, and 14 bases lay in between. Germline-derived CDR1 and CDR2 are MRHNA and SNTAGT. The CDR3 extends over 15 amino acids. The CDR3 here is CASSDSGSEGDEQFF. DNA for the CDR3: TGTGCCAGCAGTGACTCGGGGAGCGAGGGAGATGAGCAGTTCTTC.

This clone was observed a handful of times. This chain uses TRBV2 with TRBJ1-4; a weak D match, TRBD1 (6 bases). This CDR3 spans 15 amino acids. Trimming removed 5 bases from V and 7 bases from J, with 17 bases in between. Germline-derived CDR1 and CDR2 are SNHLY and FYNNEI. The CDR3 DNA is TGTGCCAGCAGTCAGGACAAGGGGGGCTCTGAAAAACTGTTTTTT. Amino acid sequence: CASSQDKGGSEKLFF.

This clone was observed once. The chain has TRBV11-2 and TRBJ2-1, with 8 positions matching TRBD2. V trimming: 4 bases; J trimming: 6 bases; junction bases outside the gene matches: 2. The CDR3 length is 13 residues. Germline CDR1 and CDR2: SGHAT and FQNNGV. The CDR3 DNA reads TGTGCCAGCAGCTCTGGACTAGCCAATGAGCAGTTCTTC. It specifies CASSSGLANEQFF.

This clone was seen only a few times. The chain employs TRBV20-1 and TRBJ2-7; D uncertain. CDR3 length equals 11 residues. CDR1 is DFQATT, CDR2 SNEGSKA, per germline (reference sequence). Trimming stripped 4 bases from V and 4 bases from J, with 8 bases between. In nucleotides, the CDR3 is TGCAGTGCTATTGCCGGTTACGAGCAGTACTTC. It specifies CSAIAGYEQYF.

This clone was observed a handful of times. The chain employs TRBV5-1 and TRBJ1-1; no reliable D call. The CDR3 has 16 residues. The germline V gene has CDR1 SGHRS and CDR2 YFSETQ. V was shortened by 0 bases and J by 0 bases, with 12 bases between the two germline ends. DNA for the CDR3: TGCGCCAGCAGCTTGGTGCACACCGGTATGAACACTGAAGCTTTCTTT. Translated: CASSLVHTGMNTEAFF.

The rearrangement links TRBV5-8 to TRBJ1-5; 7 bases agree with TRBD1. Germline V gene lookup returns CDR1 SGHTS and CDR2 YDEGEE. The V segment lost 1 base and the J segment 2 bases; nucleotides outside the gene matches: 9. CDR3 length: 17 residues. The CDR3 protein is CASSLPTGTVRNQPQHF. As DNA, the CDR3 is TGTGCCAGCAGCTTGCCGACAGGGACGGTGCGCAATCAGCCCCAGCATTTT.

The chain employs TRBV7-2 and TRBJ1-2; TRBD1 agrees at 7 bases. Germline CDR1 SGHTA, CDR2 FQGNSA. The J segment lost 7 bases and the V segment lost 5 bases, leaving 25 bases of the junction unmatched. The CDR3 consists of 19 residues. CDR3 sequence (DNA): TGTGCCAGCAGCCCAAAGGGGAGACAGGGATTGAGGTCGGACGGTGGCTACACCTTC. Protein product: CASSPKGRQGLRSDGGYTF.

This chain links TRBV5-4 with TRBJ2-1, with D possibly TRBD1 on 6 matching bases. V gave up 5 bases and J gave up 0 bases, with 12 bases separating them. This CDR3 is built from 15 residues. Per germline, CDR1 SGHNT and CDR2 YYREEE (reference sequence). CDR3 coding DNA: TGTGCCAGCAGGGTGGGGGCAAACTCCTACAATGAGCAGTTCTTC. This sequence encodes CASRVGANSYNEQFF.

This sequence joins TRBV10-3 and TRBJ2-2; 7 nucleotides line up with TRBD2. V gave up 10 bases and J gave up 4 bases; unmatched junction bases: 3. CDR3 length: 12 amino acids. Germline V gene data show CDR1 as ENHRY and CDR2 as SYGVKD. The CDR3 region is CATRTSTGELFF. CDR3 bases: TGTGCCACCCGGACTAGCACCGGGGAGCTGTTTTTT.

This sequence joins TRBV6-6 and TRBJ2-7; TRBD1 agrees at 9 bases. This CDR3 is built from 14 residues. V trimming: 6 bases; J trimming: 2 bases; junction bases outside the gene matches: 5. Germline CDR1 and CDR2: MNHNY and SVGAGI (reference sequence). Written as DNA, the CDR3 is TGTGCCAGCAGGACAGGGACAGGGCCCTACGAGCAGTACTTC. Translation gives CASRTGTGPYEQYF.

A few counts support this clone. The chain is built from TRBV5-1 and TRBJ2-5, with 11 bases aligning to TRBD2. Germline V gene sequence: CDR1 SGHRS, CDR2 YFSETQ. The CDR3 sequence is 15 residues long. V was clipped by 7 bases and J by 4 bases; unmatched bases: 9. The CDR3 spells CASGSGRAGAETQYF. CDR3 in DNA: TGCGCCAGCGGTAGCGGGAGGGCCGGGGCAGAGACCCAGTACTTC. Drawing the rest from reference TRBV5-1 and TRBJ2-5, the complete variable domain is KAGVTQTPRYLIKTRGQQVTLSCSPISGHRSVSWYQQTPGQGLQFLFEYFSETQRNKGNFPGRFSGRQFSNSRSEMNVSTLELGDSALYLCASGSGRAGAETQYFGPGTRLLVL.

This clone turned up a few times. V is TRBV4-1 and J is TRBJ1-6, with unresolved D. V was clipped by 6 bases and J by 3 bases, with 12 bases between them. This CDR3 contains 15 residues. Germline V gene lookup returns CDR1 MGHRA and CDR2 YSYEKL. CDR3 loop: CASSPGPLYNSPLHF. CDR3 DNA: TGCGCCAGCAGTCCAGGACCGCTCTATAATTCACCCCTCCACTTT.

The V and J genes are TRBV7-2 and TRBJ2-1; 8 bases are shared with TRBD2. V shed 5 bases, J shed 4 bases, and the junction held 7 bases outside the gene matches. This CDR3 spans 15 amino acids. Germline V gives CDR1 SGHTA, CDR2 FQGNSA. The CDR3 region has the DNA TGTGCCAGCAGCCCACGGGAGGGCCAGTACAATGAGCAGTTCTTC. This codes for CASSPREGQYNEQFF.

The genes are TRBV18 and TRBJ1-2, with D possibly being TRBD1 (5 bases). The ends were cut back, 6 bases at V and 8 bases at J, with 16 bases in the middle. This CDR3 contains 13 residues. CDR1 is KGHSH, CDR2 LQKENI, per germline. The CDR3 here is CASSPDRRDGYTF. As DNA, the CDR3 is TGTGCCAGCTCGCCAGACCGCAGGGACGGCTACACCTTC.

The V call is TRBV5-1, the J call TRBJ2-7; 9 bases align to TRBD1. The V segment lost 3 bases and the J segment 3 bases; nucleotides outside the gene matches: 4. CDR1 is SGHRS, CDR2 YFSETQ, per germline. The CDR3 is 14 residues long. The CDR3 DNA reads as TGCGCCAGCAGCTCGGGACAGGGAGGCTACGAGCAGTACTTC. Translation: CASSSGQGGYEQYF.

The chain couples TRBV6-5 to TRBJ1-4; 9 bases line up with TRBD1. The CDR3 is made up of 16 amino acids. Germline trimming cut 4 bases from V and 4 bases from J; bases unmatched to any gene: 7. CDR1 is MNHEY, CDR2 SVGAGI, per germline. The CDR3 DNA follows: TGTGCCAGCAGTTCTCAACCGGGACAGGGTAATGAAAAACTGTTTTTT. This sequence encodes CASSSQPGQGNEKLFF.

CDR3 sequence reads: CASSQGRGANYGYTF. The CDR3 DNA follows: TGTGCCAGCAGCCAAGGCAGGGGGGCTAACTATGGCTACACCTTC. The V and J genes are TRBV3-1 (or the pseudogene TRBV3-2) and TRBJ1-2; 7 nucleotides line up with TRBD1. This CDR3 is built from 15 residues. V gave up 1 base and J gave up 0 bases; unmatched junction bases: 2. CDR1 is LGHDT, CDR2 YNNKEL, per germline (reference sequence).

The gene calls are TRBV27 and TRBJ2-1, with D uncertain. CDR1 and CDR2 from the germline V gene are MNHEY and SMNVEV (reference sequence). V lost 3 bases and J 7 bases, leaving 16 bases between the germline ends. This CDR3 spans 15 amino acids. The CDR3 DNA sequence: TGTGCCAGCAGTTTTTATGGAACGTTTGGGAATGAGCAGTTCTTC. It is translated as CASSFYGTFGNEQFF.

This clone was counted a single time. The genes are TRBV11-1 and TRBJ2-1; D is undetermined. CDR1 is SGHAT and CDR2 is FQDESV in the germline V gene (reference sequence). The CDR3 contains 16 residues. The V end lost 0 bases, the J end lost 0 bases, and 9 bases lay between the germline ends. The CDR3 here is CASSLAFTSSYNEQFF. The CDR3 coding sequence is TGTGCCAGCAGCTTAGCTTTCACGAGCTCCTACAATGAGCAGTTCTTC.